A selection of T cell receptor beta chains follows, all from one sample in a study of T cell repertoires in cytomegalovirus infection. TCRdb ran MiXCR on the reads and lists one entry per CDR3 protein. The sample carries over 250,000 distinct CDR3 sequences, roughly 26% recorded once. Sequencing input: PBMCs. The receptors shown here come from a human donor in good health (CMV status not recorded). Some clones in this sample may be carry-over from other donors' samples. CDR3s include the opening cysteine and the closing phenylalanine or tryptophan. Each record gives: CDR3 DNA, CDR3 protein, J gene, V gene, clone size, D gene. The D gene is left open where the match is weak. Only part of the rows carry a size: once, few, many, or a class if the clone is expanded.

CDR3 DNA: TGTGCCAGCAGCCAAGGGGGGAAGACCACATGGGCTTTCTTT
CDR3 protein: CASSQGGKTTWAFF
J gene: TRBJ1-1
V gene: TRBV3-1
clone size: -
D gene: -

CDR3 DNA: TGTGCCATCAGTCATCCGGGACAGGGAAGTACAGATACGCAGTATTTT
CDR3 protein: CAISHPGQGSTDTQYF
J gene: TRBJ2-3
V gene: TRBV10-3
clone size: few
D gene: TRBD1

CDR3 DNA: TGTGCCAGCAGTGCCCCGGGACACTTCTCCTACAATGAGCAGTTCTTC
CDR3 protein: CASSAPGHFSYNEQFF
J gene: TRBJ2-1
V gene: TRBV25-1
clone size: -
D gene: -

CDR3 DNA: TGTGCCAGCAGCTTAAGGATCGGGGAAAAACTGTTTTTT
CDR3 protein: CASSLRIGEKLFF
J gene: TRBJ1-4
V gene: TRBV7-9
clone size: -
D gene: -

CDR3 DNA: TGTGCCAGCAGCAAATCAGGGACCTACGAGCAGTACTTC
CDR3 protein: CASSKSGTYEQYF
J gene: TRBJ2-7
V gene: TRBV6-2/TRBV6-3
clone size: -
D gene: -

CDR3 DNA: TGTGCCAGCAGCTTAGATTTTAACACTGAAGCTTTCTTT
CDR3 protein: CASSLDFNTEAFF
J gene: TRBJ1-1
V gene: TRBV7-9
clone size: -
D gene: -

CDR3 DNA: TGTGCCAGCAGTTTTAGGCGGGAGACCCAGTACTTC
CDR3 protein: CASSFRRETQYF
J gene: TRBJ2-5
V gene: TRBV6-4
clone size: -
D gene: -

CDR3 DNA: TGTGCCAGCACCACGACAGGACCCCTTAGCAATCAGCCCCAGCATTTT
CDR3 protein: CASTTTGPLSNQPQHF
J gene: TRBJ1-5
V gene: TRBV7-2
clone size: many
D gene: -

CDR3 DNA: TGTGCCACCAAGGGGGGGGCCCACAATGAGCAGTTCTTC
CDR3 protein: CATKGGAHNEQFF
J gene: TRBJ2-1
V gene: TRBV19
clone size: -
D gene: -

CDR3 DNA: TGTGCCAGCAGCCAAGGCGGGGGTACAGAGACCCAGTACTTC
CDR3 protein: CASSQGGGTETQYF
J gene: TRBJ2-5
V gene: TRBV3-1
clone size: -
D gene: TRBD2

CDR3 DNA: TGCAGCGTGGAAAAGAGGACGAGGGGGCAATATGGCTACACCTTC
CDR3 protein: CSVEKRTRGQYGYTF
J gene: TRBJ1-2
V gene: TRBV29-1
clone size: -
D gene: TRBD1

CDR3 DNA: TGTGCCAGCAGCTTAGTCCGGGGGGGCGAGGGCTACACCTTC
CDR3 protein: CASSLVRGGEGYTF
J gene: TRBJ1-2
V gene: TRBV7-2
clone size: -
D gene: -

CDR3 DNA: TGCGCCAGCAGTCAATCTCGGGAACCTCACGCTGAAGCTTTCTTT
CDR3 protein: CASSQSREPHAEAFF
J gene: TRBJ1-1
V gene: TRBV23-1
clone size: -
D gene: -

CDR3 DNA: TGTGCCAGCAGTTTCCCGGGACTAGCGCGGACCAATGAGCAGTTCTTC
CDR3 protein: CASSFPGLARTNEQFF
J gene: TRBJ2-1
V gene: TRBV28
clone size: many
D gene: TRBD2

CDR3 DNA: TGTGCCAGCAGTGCCGCGGGGGACAGGCAAGAGACCCAGTACTTC
CDR3 protein: CASSAAGDRQETQYF
J gene: TRBJ2-5
V gene: TRBV12-3/TRBV12-4
clone size: few
D gene: -

CDR3 DNA: TGTGCCAGCAGACCCCCGGGTCATCAGCCCCAGCATTTT
CDR3 protein: CASRPPGHQPQHF
J gene: TRBJ1-5
V gene: TRBV6-1
clone size: many
D gene: -

CDR3 DNA: TGTGCCAGCAGTCTCAGGGGGCGAGGCGAGCAGTACTTC
CDR3 protein: CASSLRGRGEQYF
J gene: TRBJ2-7
V gene: TRBV12-3/TRBV12-4
clone size: many
D gene: TRBD1

CDR3 DNA: TGTGCCAGCAGCCCGGACAGGGGCCGGGGTGAAAAACTGTTTTTT
CDR3 protein: CASSPDRGRGEKLFF
J gene: TRBJ1-4
V gene: TRBV2
clone size: -
D gene: TRBD1

CDR3 DNA: TGTGCCAGCAGTCGCGGACAGGGGGCTGATGGCTACACCTTC
CDR3 protein: CASSRGQGADGYTF
J gene: TRBJ1-2
V gene: TRBV6-2/TRBV6-3
clone size: few
D gene: TRBD1

CDR3 DNA: TGTGCCAGCAGCTTAGAGTCCGACAGGGCTTTGTTTTTT
CDR3 protein: CASSLESDRALFF
J gene: TRBJ2-2
V gene: TRBV7-2
clone size: many
D gene: TRBD1

CDR3 DNA: TGTGCCAGCAGCTTAGCGCGACTAGCGGGAGGAGGGAACACCGGGGAGCTGTTTTTT
CDR3 protein: CASSLARLAGGGNTGELFF
J gene: TRBJ2-2
V gene: TRBV7-2
clone size: many
D gene: TRBD2

CDR3 DNA: TGTGCCAGCAGCCAAGATTGGGTTGATGAGCAGTTCTTC
CDR3 protein: CASSQDWVDEQFF
J gene: TRBJ2-1
V gene: TRBV3-1
clone size: -
D gene: -

CDR3 DNA: TGTGCCAGTAGCAAGGACAGTTATTGGGGAAATGAGCAGTTCTTC
CDR3 protein: CASSKDSYWGNEQFF
J gene: TRBJ2-1
V gene: TRBV19
clone size: -
D gene: -

CDR3 DNA: TGTGCCAGCAGCTTAGTAAGGCAATTAGGGACTGAAGCTTTCTTT
CDR3 protein: CASSLVRQLGTEAFF
J gene: TRBJ1-1
V gene: TRBV7-4
clone size: few
D gene: -

CDR3 DNA: TGTGCCAGCAGCTTAGGTTGGCTAGTGAGGGAGACCCAGTACTTC
CDR3 protein: CASSLGWLVRETQYF
J gene: TRBJ2-5
V gene: TRBV7-8
clone size: many
D gene: -